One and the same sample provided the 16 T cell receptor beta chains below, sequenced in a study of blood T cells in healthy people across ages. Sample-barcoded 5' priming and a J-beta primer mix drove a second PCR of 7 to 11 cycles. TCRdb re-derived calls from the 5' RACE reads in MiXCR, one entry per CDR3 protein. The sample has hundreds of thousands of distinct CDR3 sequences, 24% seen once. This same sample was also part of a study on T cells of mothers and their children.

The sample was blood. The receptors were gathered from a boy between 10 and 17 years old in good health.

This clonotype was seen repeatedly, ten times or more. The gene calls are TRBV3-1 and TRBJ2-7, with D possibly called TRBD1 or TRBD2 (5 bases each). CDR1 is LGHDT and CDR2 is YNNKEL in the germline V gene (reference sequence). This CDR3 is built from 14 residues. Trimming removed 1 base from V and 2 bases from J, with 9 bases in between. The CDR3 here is CASSQVGVPYEQYF. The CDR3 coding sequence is TGTGCCAGCAGCCAAGTGGGGGTCCCCTACGAGCAGTACTTC.

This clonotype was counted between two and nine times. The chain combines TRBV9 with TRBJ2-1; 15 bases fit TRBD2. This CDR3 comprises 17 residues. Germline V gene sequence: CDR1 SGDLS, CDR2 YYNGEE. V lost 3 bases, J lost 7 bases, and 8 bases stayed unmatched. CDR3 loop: CASSAGTGTSGRNEQFF. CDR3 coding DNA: TGTGCCAGCAGCGCTGGAACCGGGACTAGCGGGAGGAATGAGCAGTTCTTC.

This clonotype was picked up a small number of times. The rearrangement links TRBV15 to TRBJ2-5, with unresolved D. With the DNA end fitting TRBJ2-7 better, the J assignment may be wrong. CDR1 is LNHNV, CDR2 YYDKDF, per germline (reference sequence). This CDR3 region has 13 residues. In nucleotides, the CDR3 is TGTGCCACCAGCAGAGGGGGAAAAAGCGAGCAGTACTTC. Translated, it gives CATSRGGKSEQYF.

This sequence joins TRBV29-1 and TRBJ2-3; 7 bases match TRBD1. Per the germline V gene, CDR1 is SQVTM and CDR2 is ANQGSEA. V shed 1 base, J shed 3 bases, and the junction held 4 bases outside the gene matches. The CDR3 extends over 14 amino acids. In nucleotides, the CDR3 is TGCAGCGTTGAAGGGGGCAGGGGGACAGATACGCAGTATTTT. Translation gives CSVEGGRGTDTQYF.

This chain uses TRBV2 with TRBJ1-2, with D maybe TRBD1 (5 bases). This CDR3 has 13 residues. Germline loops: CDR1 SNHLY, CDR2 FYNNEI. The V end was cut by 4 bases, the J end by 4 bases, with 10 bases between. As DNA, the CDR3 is TGTGCCAGCAGTGCGACAGAAACCTATGGCTACACCTTC. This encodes CASSATETYGYTF.

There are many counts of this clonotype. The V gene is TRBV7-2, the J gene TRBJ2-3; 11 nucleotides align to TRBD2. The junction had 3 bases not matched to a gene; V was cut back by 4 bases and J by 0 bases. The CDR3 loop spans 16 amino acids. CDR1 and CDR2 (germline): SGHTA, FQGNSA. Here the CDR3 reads CASSYGTSGSTDTQYF. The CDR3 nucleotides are TGTGCCAGCAGCTACGGGACTAGCGGTAGCACAGATACGCAGTATTTT. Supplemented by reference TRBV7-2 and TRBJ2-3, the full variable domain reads GAGVSQSPSNKVTEKGKDVELRCDPISGHTALYWYRQSLGQGLEFLIYFQGNSAPDKSGLPSDRFSAERTGGSVSTLTIQRTQQEDSAVYLCASSYGTSGSTDTQYFGPGTRLTVL.

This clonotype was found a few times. The CDR3 DNA sequence: TGTGTGGCGGGACAGGGGGCGCGCGGCTACACCTTC. Residues: CVAGQGARGYTF. This chain links TRBV28 with TRBJ1-2; 12 nucleotides align to TRBD1. The CDR3 spans 12 residues. Per germline, CDR1 MDHEN and CDR2 SYDVKM.

CDR3 coding DNA: TGTGCCAGCAGTCCTTGGGGAAGGGGCCTAGCCAAAAACATTCAGTACTTC. This gives the protein CASSPWGRGLAKNIQYF. The V call is TRBV2, the J call TRBJ2-4, with D maybe TRBD1 (5 bases). The CDR3 sequence is 17 residues long. V was pared by 5 bases and J by 0 bases, with 17 bases between. The germline gives CDR1 SNHLY, CDR2 FYNNEI.

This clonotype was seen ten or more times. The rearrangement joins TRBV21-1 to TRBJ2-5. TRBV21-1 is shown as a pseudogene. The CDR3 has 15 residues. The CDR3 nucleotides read TGTGCCAGCAGCCCCAGGTGGTCAGGACAAGAGACCCAGTACTTC. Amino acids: CASSPRWSGQETQYF.

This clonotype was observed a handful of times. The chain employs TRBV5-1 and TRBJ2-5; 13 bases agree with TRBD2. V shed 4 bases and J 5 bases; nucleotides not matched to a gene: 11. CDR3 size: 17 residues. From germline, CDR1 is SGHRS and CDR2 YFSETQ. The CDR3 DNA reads TGCGCCAGCAGCACCCCAACTAGCGGGGGGGCAAAGGAGACCCAGTACTTC. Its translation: CASSTPTSGGAKETQYF.

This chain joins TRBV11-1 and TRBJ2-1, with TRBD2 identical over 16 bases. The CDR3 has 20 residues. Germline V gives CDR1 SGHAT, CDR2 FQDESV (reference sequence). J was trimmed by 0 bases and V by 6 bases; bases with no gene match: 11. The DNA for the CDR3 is TGTGCCAGCAGTAAGACCGGGACTAGCGGGAGGGGGAGCTCCTACAATGAGCAGTTCTTC. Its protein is CASSKTGTSGRGSSYNEQFF.

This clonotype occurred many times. The chain's CDR3 is CAISRGTGGAETQYF. For the CDR3, the DNA is TGTGCCATCAGTAGGGGGACAGGGGGCGCCGAGACCCAGTACTTC. The rearrangement links TRBV10-3 to TRBJ2-5, with 12 bases lining up with TRBD1. J was trimmed by 5 bases and V by 5 bases; bases with no gene match: 6. Germline V gene sequence: CDR1 ENHRY, CDR2 SYGVKD. The CDR3 contains 15 residues.

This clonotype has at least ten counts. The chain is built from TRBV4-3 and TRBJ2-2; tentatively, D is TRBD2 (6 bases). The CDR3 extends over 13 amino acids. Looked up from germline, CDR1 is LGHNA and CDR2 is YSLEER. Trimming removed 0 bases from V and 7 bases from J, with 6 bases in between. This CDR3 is CASSQDSGGELFF. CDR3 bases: TGCGCCAGCAGCCAAGATAGCGGCGGGGAGCTGTTTTTT.

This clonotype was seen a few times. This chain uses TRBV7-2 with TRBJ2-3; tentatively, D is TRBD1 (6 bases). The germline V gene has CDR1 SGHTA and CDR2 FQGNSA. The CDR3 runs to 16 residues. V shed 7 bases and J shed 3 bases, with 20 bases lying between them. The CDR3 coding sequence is TGTGCCAGCACCTTGGGGGCGGAGCAAATGACAGATACGCAGTATTTT. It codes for CASTLGAEQMTDTQYF.

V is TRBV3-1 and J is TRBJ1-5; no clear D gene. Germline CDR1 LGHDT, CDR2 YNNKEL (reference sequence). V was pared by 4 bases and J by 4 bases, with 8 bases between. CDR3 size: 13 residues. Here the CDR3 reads CASSPDINQPQHF. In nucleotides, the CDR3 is TGTGCCAGCAGCCCCGACATAAATCAGCCCCAGCATTTT.

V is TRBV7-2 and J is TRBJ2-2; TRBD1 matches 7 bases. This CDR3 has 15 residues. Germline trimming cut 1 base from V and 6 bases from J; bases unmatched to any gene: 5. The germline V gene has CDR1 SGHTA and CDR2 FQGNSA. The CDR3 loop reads CASSLVPTGSGELFF. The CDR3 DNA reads TGTGCCAGCAGCTTAGTTCCGACAGGGTCCGGGGAGCTGTTTTTT.